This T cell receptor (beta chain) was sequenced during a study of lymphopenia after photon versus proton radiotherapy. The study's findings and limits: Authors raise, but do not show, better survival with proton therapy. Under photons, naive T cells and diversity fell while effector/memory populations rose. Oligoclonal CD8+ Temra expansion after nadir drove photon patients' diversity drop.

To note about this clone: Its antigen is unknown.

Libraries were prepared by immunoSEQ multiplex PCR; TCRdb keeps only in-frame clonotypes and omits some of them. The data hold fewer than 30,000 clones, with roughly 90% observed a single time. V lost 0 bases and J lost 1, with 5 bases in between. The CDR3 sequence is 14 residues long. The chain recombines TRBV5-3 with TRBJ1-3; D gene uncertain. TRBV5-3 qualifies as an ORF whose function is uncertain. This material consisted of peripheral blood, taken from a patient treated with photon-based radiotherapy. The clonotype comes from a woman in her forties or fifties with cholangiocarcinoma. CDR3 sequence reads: CARSLEVSGNTIYF. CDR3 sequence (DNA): TGTGCCAGAAGCTTGGAAGTGTCTGGAAACACCATATATTTT.